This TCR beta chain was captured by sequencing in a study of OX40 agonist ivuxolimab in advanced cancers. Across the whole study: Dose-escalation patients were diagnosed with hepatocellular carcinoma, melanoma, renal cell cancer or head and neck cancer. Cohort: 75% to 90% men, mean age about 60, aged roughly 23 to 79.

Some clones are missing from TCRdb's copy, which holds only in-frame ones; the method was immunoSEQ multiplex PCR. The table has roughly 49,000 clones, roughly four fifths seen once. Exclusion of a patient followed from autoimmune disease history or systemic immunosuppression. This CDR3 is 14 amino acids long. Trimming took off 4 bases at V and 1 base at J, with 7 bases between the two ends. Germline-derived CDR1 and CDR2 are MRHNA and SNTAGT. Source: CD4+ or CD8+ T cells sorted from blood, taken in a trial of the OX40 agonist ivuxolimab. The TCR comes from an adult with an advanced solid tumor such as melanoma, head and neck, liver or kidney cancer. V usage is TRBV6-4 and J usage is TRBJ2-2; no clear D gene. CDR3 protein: CASSVIWNTGELFF. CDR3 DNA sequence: TGTGCCAGCAGTGTTATTTGGAACACCGGGGAGCTGTTTTTT.